This TCR beta chain stems from a study of T cells after yellow fever vaccination. Study findings and constraints: Although most clonotypes did not, a small share appeared in both CD4 and CD8 compartments. A weaker secondary response peaked on day 5, the primary on day 15. Among primary-vaccination clones, most reappeared after the booster, at about 95% for CD4 and 85% to 90% for CD8.

This clonotype occurred a few times. The antigen remains unidentified. TCRdb reanalysed the 5' RACE reads using MiXCR and keeps one entry per CDR3 protein. The table records 400,000 to 450,000 distinct CDR3 sequences, about 17% of them present only once. Germline-derived CDR1 and CDR2 are SGHTA and FQGNSA. This CDR3 has 16 residues. The ends lost 2 bases at V and 2 bases at J; junction bases unmatched: 8. This chain uses TRBV7-2 with TRBJ2-5; 7 positions agree with TRBD2. This receptor was identified in a man younger than 35 who received the YFV17D yellow fever vaccine. The input for sequencing was PBMCs, taken before the yellow fever booster vaccination. The CDR3 DNA sequence: TGTGCCAGCAGCTTAAACGCGGGGACTATACAAGAGACCCAGTACTTC. It yields the protein CASSLNAGTIQETQYF. Combining the CDR3 with reference TRBV7-2 and TRBJ2-5 gives the whole variable domain GAGVSQSPSNKVTEKGKDVELRCDPISGHTALYWYRQSLGQGLEFLIYFQGNSAPDKSGLPSDRFSAERTGGSVSTLTIQRTQQEDSAVYLCASSLNAGTIQETQYFGPGTRLLVL.